Detailed here is one T cell receptor beta chain. Libraries were prepared by immunoSEQ multiplex PCR; TCRdb keeps only in-frame clonotypes and omits some of them. The sample includes about 14,000 clones, 77% seen only once; the top ten take just over 35%. V was shortened by 2 bases and J by 6 bases, with 10 bases between the two germline ends. The germline gives CDR1 SGHDT, CDR2 YYEEEE. This CDR3 has 13 amino acids. These data belong to a study of OX40 agonist ivuxolimab in advanced cancers. The chain joins TRBV5-6 to TRBJ2-3; D possibly matches TRBD1 or TRBD2 (5 bases each). Sample: CD4+ or CD8+ T cells sorted from blood, taken in a trial of the OX40 agonist ivuxolimab. This sequence originates from an adult with an advanced solid tumor such as melanoma, head and neck, liver or kidney cancer. The DNA of the CDR3 is TGTGCCAGCAGCTTAGGGGAGTGGGATACGCAGTATTTT. Its translation is CASSLGEWDTQYF.